The 30 T cell receptor beta chains reported below all come from one sample, sequenced in a study of shared clonotypes between healthy human individuals. Measured with immunoSEQ multiplex PCR; TCRdb has only the in-frame clones, and not every one. The sample carries some 1,100,000 clones, more than 75% recorded once. The sample consisted of memory CD4+ T cells from PBMCs. Stated subset: CD45RA-negative fraction. The receptors shown here come from a man younger than 35 in good health. Some clones in this sample may be carry-over from other donors' samples.

Concerning this clone: A read error may explain this, as a much larger clone is one base away. Other DNA sequences in the same sample also yield this CDR3. This chain joins TRBV7-2 and TRBJ1-2, with D unclear. Trimming removed 0 bases from V and 5 bases from J, with 4 bases in between. Per the germline V gene, CDR1 is SGHTA and CDR2 is FQGNSA. The CDR3 is 12 residues long. The CDR3 is CASSLAGYGYTF. CDR3 bases: TGTGCCAGCAGCTTAGCTGGGTATGGCTACACCTTC.

This sequence joins TRBV18 and TRBJ1-2; D might be TRBD1 (5 bases). The CDR3 sequence is 18 residues long. Germline V lookup: CDR1 KGHSH, CDR2 LQKENI. Deletions cut 6 bases from V and 3 bases from J, with 26 bases between. CDR3 DNA sequence: TGTGCCAGCTCCCAACGCCAGGGTTTTGTCGCAGAGGACTATGGCTACACCTTC. This sequence encodes CASSQRQGFVAEDYGYTF.

The CDR3 spells CASSTGEGTQYF. CDR3 DNA: TGTGCCAGCAGTACAGGGGAAGGAACCCAGTACTTC. The chain couples TRBV2 to TRBJ2-5; 7 nucleotides agree with TRBD1. V trimming: 5 bases; J trimming: 8 bases; junction bases outside the gene matches: 5. CDR3 length equals 12 residues. Germline V gene sequence: CDR1 SNHLY, CDR2 FYNNEI. Full variable domain (outside the CDR3, taken from reference TRBV2 and TRBJ2-5): EPEVTQTPSHQVTQMGQEVILRCVPISNHLYFYWYRQILGQKVEFLVSFYNNEISEKSEIFDDQFSVERPDGSNFTLKIRSTKLEDSAMYFCASSTGEGTQYFGPGTRLLVL.

The J gene is TRBJ2-1, the V gene TRBV15; 14 nucleotides line up with TRBD2. This CDR3 spans 17 amino acids. Germline V gene lookup returns CDR1 LNHNV and CDR2 YYDKDF (reference sequence). The V and J ends lost 3 bases and 7 bases, in that order; junction bases with no gene match: 8. The CDR3 loop reads CATSSRLAGGPGNEQFF. In nucleotides, the CDR3 is TGTGCCACCAGCAGCAGACTAGCGGGAGGGCCGGGGAATGAGCAGTTCTTC.

For the CDR3, the DNA is TGTGCCAGCCATTGGGGCGTTGGACAGCCCCAGCATTTT. This encodes CASHWGVGQPQHF. The rearrangement uses TRBV28 and TRBJ1-5; tentatively, D is TRBD1 (5 bases). This CDR3 has 13 amino acids. V was pared by 8 bases and J by 7 bases, with 15 bases between. Per the germline V gene, CDR1 is MDHEN and CDR2 is SYDVKM.

In its sample, this clone was seen a few times. The chain is built from TRBV2 and TRBJ1-1; D possibly corresponds to TRBD1 (5 bases). The CDR3 runs 14 residues. Germline V gene lookup returns CDR1 SNHLY and CDR2 FYNNEI. V lost 7 bases and J 0 bases, leaving 12 bases between the germline ends. CDR3 protein: CASTRGRVNTEAFF. The CDR3 DNA reads TGTGCCAGCACTAGGGGCAGGGTGAACACTGAAGCTTTCTTT.

This chain links TRBV7-9 with TRBJ2-7, with 11 bases that match TRBD2. This CDR3 is 14 amino acids long. V gave up 6 bases and J gave up 3 bases; unmatched junction bases: 4. Germline V CDR1 and CDR2: SEHNR, FQNEAQ (reference sequence). CDR3 sequence (DNA): TGTGCCAGCAGTCTAGCGGGAGGTCTCTACGAGCAGTACTTC. This encodes CASSLAGGLYEQYF.

This clone has only a few counts. The genes are TRBV30 and TRBJ2-2; TRBD1 matches at 7 bases. The CDR3 runs 13 residues. The trim removed 4 bases at V and 4 bases at J, leaving 3 bases unmatched. Looked up from germline, CDR1 is GTSNPN and CDR2 is SVGIG (reference sequence). Written as DNA, the CDR3 is TGTGCCTGGATGGGACAGACCACCGGGGAGCTGTTTTTT. Amino acids: CAWMGQTTGELFF. Using reference TRBV30 and TRBJ2-2 for the parts outside the CDR3, the full variable domain is SQTIHQWPATLVQPVGSPLSLECTVEGTSNPNLYWYRQAAGRGLQLLFYSVGIGQISSEVPQNLSASRPQDRQFILSSKKLLLSDSGFYLCAWMGQTTGELFFGEGSRLTVL.

The chain uses TRBV29-1 and TRBJ2-2, with D tentatively TRBD2 (5 bases). V was shortened by 6 bases and J by 4 bases, with 21 bases between the two germline ends. CDR1 is SQVTM and CDR2 is ANQGSEA in the germline V gene. The CDR3 spans 16 residues. CDR3: CSVGPQRPSSTGELFF. CDR3 nucleotides: TGCAGCGTCGGCCCTCAAAGGCCTAGCAGCACCGGGGAGCTGTTTTTT.

V usage is TRBV5-1 and J usage is TRBJ2-5; D is possibly TRBD2 (6 bases). The CDR3 runs to 16 residues. Germline V gene data show CDR1 as SGHRS and CDR2 as YFSETQ. Trimming cost V 0 bases and J 1 base, with 13 bases left between them. In DNA form, the CDR3 reads TGCGCCAGCAGCTTGGTCAGCGCCGGGGGCCAAGAGACCCAGTACTTC. Translation: CASSLVSAGGQETQYF.

The J gene is TRBJ2-7, the V gene TRBV4-2, with D possibly matching TRBD2 (5 bases). Looked up from germline, CDR1 is LGHNA and CDR2 is YNFKEQ. This CDR3 contains 16 residues. Trimming removed 0 bases at V and 3 bases at J, with 15 bases between. CDR3: CASSQDFNGDFYEQYF. The CDR3 nucleotides read TGTGCCAGCAGCCAAGATTTCAACGGGGATTTCTACGAGCAGTACTTC.

The genes are TRBV7-2 and TRBJ2-7; TRBD1 aligns across 8 bases. The junction had 16 bases not matched to a gene; V was cut back by 8 bases and J by 7 bases. The CDR3 consists of 15 residues. Looked up from germline, CDR1 is SGHTA and CDR2 is FQGNSA. The DNA for the CDR3 is TGTGCCAGCGCCTCTCCAGGGGGCCCGGGCAGAGAGCAGTACTTC. Protein sequence: CASASPGGPGREQYF.

This sequence joins TRBV11-2 and TRBJ1-1, with 11 positions matching TRBD1. The length of the CDR3 is 16 residues. V dropped 5 bases and J dropped 1; count of bases not matched to a gene: 6. The germline CDR1 and CDR2 sequences are SGHAT and FQNNGV. The CDR3 protein is CASSPRTGGANTEAFF. The CDR3, as DNA: TGTGCCAGCAGCCCGCGGACAGGGGGCGCGAACACTGAAGCTTTCTTT.

This chain uses TRBV5-1 with TRBJ2-5; D is uncertain. Deletions cut 4 bases from V and 3 bases from J, with 16 bases between. The CDR3 is 15 amino acids. Germline CDR1 SGHRS, CDR2 YFSETQ. This CDR3 reads CASSPQASPEETQYF. The CDR3 DNA follows: TGCGCCAGCAGCCCCCAGGCGTCCCCGGAAGAGACCCAGTACTTC.

With respect to this clone: This may be a read error, as it is one base from a much larger clone. This chain uses TRBV7-6 with TRBJ2-1; D is perhaps TRBD2 (6 bases). This CDR3 is 11 amino acids long. Germline CDR1 reads SGHVS; CDR2 reads FNYEAQ. Trimming left V 3 bases short and J 10 bases short, with 7 bases between. The CDR3 DNA is TGTGCCAGCAGCTTGGCGGGAGAGCAGTTCTTC. Its protein is CASSLAGEQFF.

The rearrangement joins TRBV19 to TRBJ2-2, with D tentatively TRBD1 or TRBD2 (9 bases each). The V gene lost 4 bases and the J gene lost 6 bases, with 21 bases spanning the gap. CDR1 is LNHDA, CDR2 SQIVND, per germline (reference sequence). The CDR3 is 17 amino acids. As DNA, the CDR3 is TGTGCCAGTAGTAGCCTAGCGGGACAGGGATTTTCCGGGGAGCTGTTTTTT. This gives the protein CASSSLAGQGFSGELFF.

This clone was seen more than once but under ten times. V is TRBV27 and J is TRBJ1-5; 8 nucleotides align to TRBD1. V shed 6 bases and J 5 bases; nucleotides not matched to a gene: 18. Looked up from germline, CDR1 is MNHEY and CDR2 is SMNVEV (reference sequence). The CDR3 spans 18 residues. The CDR3 is CASSPSGGARGGDQPQHF. The DNA for the CDR3 is TGTGCCAGCAGCCCTTCAGGGGGCGCGAGAGGGGGGGATCAGCCCCAGCATTTT.

This chain connects TRBV18 to TRBJ1-1; 7 bases are shared with TRBD1. The trim removed 3 bases at V and 1 base at J, leaving 8 bases unmatched. The germline CDR1 and CDR2 sequences are KGHSH and LQKENI. The CDR3 length is 16 residues. CDR3 protein: CASSPAGDRENTEAFF. As DNA, the CDR3 is TGTGCCAGCTCACCGGCGGGAGACAGGGAGAACACTGAAGCTTTCTTT.

The chain combines TRBV28 with TRBJ1-4, with 7 bases that match TRBD1. This CDR3 has 15 amino acids. Germline assignment: CDR1 MDHEN and CDR2 SYDVKM. Unmatched junction bases numbered 8, after V lost 6 bases and J lost 4 bases. CDR3: CASSSGGQVNEKLFF. CDR3 DNA sequence: TGTGCCAGCAGCTCGGGAGGACAGGTTAATGAAAAACTGTTTTTT. The full variable domain, with the rest looked up from reference TRBV28 and TRBJ1-4, is DVKVTQSSRYLVKRTGEKVFLECVQDMDHENMFWYRQDPGLGLRLIYFSYDVKMKEKGDIPEGYSVSREKKERFSLILESASTNQTSMYLCASSSGGQVNEKLFFGSGTQLSVL.

V gene TRBV27 combines with J gene TRBJ1-2; possible D gene TRBD1, 5 bases. This CDR3 is 16 amino acids long. V lost 2 bases and J lost 4, with 17 bases in between. CDR1 is MNHEY and CDR2 is SMNVEV in the germline V gene (reference sequence). The CDR3 region is CASSLIPRVDGYGYTF. The CDR3 coding sequence is TGTGCCAGCAGTTTAATTCCCAGGGTCGATGGCTATGGCTACACCTTC.

Notes on this clone: Other DNA sequences of this sample code for an identical CDR3. This chain joins TRBV6-6 and TRBJ1-1; perhaps TRBD1 as D (5 bases). Trimming removed 0 bases from V and 4 bases from J, with 12 bases in between. Germline V gene lookup returns CDR1 MNHNY and CDR2 SVGAGI (reference sequence). The CDR3 sequence is 15 residues long. CDR3 sequence reads: CASSYSRGLGTEAFF. CDR3 in DNA: TGTGCCAGCAGTTACTCACGGGGGTTAGGCACTGAAGCTTTCTTT.

V usage is TRBV6-6 and J usage is TRBJ2-3; D is unresolved. The V gene lost 6 bases and the J gene lost 5 bases, with 12 bases spanning the gap. This CDR3 contains 13 residues. The V gene's germline CDR1 is MNHNY and CDR2 SVGAGI (reference sequence). As DNA, the CDR3 is TGTGCCAGCAGCCCCCGTGGCGGAGATACGCAGTATTTT. Its translation is CASSPRGGDTQYF.

The chain recombines TRBV10-3 with TRBJ2-7; D gene unclear. V was cut by 0 bases and J by 2 bases, with 5 bases left in between. This CDR3 has 13 amino acids. The germline V gene has CDR1 ENHRY and CDR2 SYGVKD. The CDR3 is CAISESVPYEQYF. The CDR3 region has the DNA TGTGCCATCAGTGAGTCGGTGCCCTACGAGCAGTACTTC.

This chain connects TRBV27 to TRBJ1-1; the D is unclear. The germline V and J ends were trimmed by 7 bases and 0 bases, with 21 bases remaining between them. The CDR3 is 17 residues long. Germline CDR1 is MNHEY and CDR2 is SMNVEV (reference sequence). The CDR3 loop is CASTSVTGIILNTEAFF. DNA of the CDR3: TGTGCCAGCACCTCCGTTACCGGGATTATACTGAACACTGAAGCTTTCTTT.

This rearrangement joins TRBV10-3 to TRBJ1-5, with 7 bases matching TRBD1. The CDR3 is 14 amino acids. The ends lost 2 bases at V and 2 bases at J; junction bases unmatched: 0. The V gene's germline CDR1 is ENHRY and CDR2 SYGVKD. CDR3 in amino acids: CAISEGQGNQPQHF. The CDR3, as DNA: TGTGCCATCAGTGAGGGACAGGGCAATCAGCCCCAGCATTTT.

The chain recombines TRBV7-8 with TRBJ2-1; either TRBD1 or TRBD2 may fit D (6 bases each). The V gene's germline CDR1 is SGHVS and CDR2 FQNEAQ. Trimming took 4 bases from V and 10 from J, leaving 14 bases between them. This CDR3 is built from 13 residues. Written as DNA, the CDR3 is TGTGCCAGCAGCTCAACCGCCGGGGGCGAGCAGTTCTTC. Its protein is CASSSTAGGEQFF.

This clone was picked up many times. J is TRBJ1-2 and V is TRBV28; TRBD1 might be the D (6 bases). The CDR3 length is 17 residues. With 1 base removed from V and 8 bases from J, the gap between germline ends came to 23 bases. Looked up from germline, CDR1 is MDHEN and CDR2 is SYDVKM. CDR3 DNA: TGTGCCAGCAGTTTATACCCCCCTAGGGACACCGCGGGAGGCTACACCTTC. Its protein product is CASSLYPPRDTAGGYTF.

This chain joins TRBV27 and TRBJ2-5; no clear D. CDR1 and CDR2 from the germline V gene are MNHEY and SMNVEV (reference sequence). V gave up 6 bases and J gave up 3 bases, with 17 bases separating them. This CDR3 has 15 amino acids. CDR3 amino acids: CASSPRLGYEETQYF. The CDR3 bases are TGTGCCAGCAGCCCCCGGTTAGGGTACGAAGAGACCCAGTACTTC.

The CDR3, as DNA: TGTGCCAGCAGCGCCCGGGGAACTGCCGGGGAGACCCAGTACTTC. It yields the protein CASSARGTAGETQYF. The chain joins TRBV9 to TRBJ2-5, with D possibly TRBD2 on 5 matching bases. Germline loops: CDR1 SGDLS, CDR2 YYNGEE. The germline V and J ends were trimmed by 3 bases and 5 bases, with 17 bases remaining between them. The length of the CDR3 is 15 residues.

This clone was counted many times. The V and J genes are TRBV10-3 and TRBJ2-7; 8 positions match TRBD1. The length of the CDR3 is 15 residues. V lost 2 bases to trimming and J lost 4 bases; unmatched junction nucleotides: 7. Per the germline V gene, CDR1 is ENHRY and CDR2 is SYGVKD. CDR3 DNA sequence: TGTGCCATCAGTGAGCGGACCGACAGGGGTTACGAGCAGTACTTC. It translates to CAISERTDRGYEQYF.